The 2 T cell receptor beta chains given below trace back to one sample, sequenced in a study of blood T cell repertoires in COVID-19 (dated by TCRdb to the early 2020s). Receptors were amplified or captured by the immunoSEQ multiplex PCR assay. TCRdb's version of the immuneACCESS table is confined to in-frame rearrangements and falls short of the full clone set. An unresolved V gene accounts for under half of the shortfall where checked; the remainder is of unknown origin. Within this sample are roughly 50,000 clones, with roughly nine tenths of them counted one time only. In total, the top ten clones hold about 7% of the sample. Sequenced: peripheral blood. The receptors stem from a woman aged 60-75 years with active or convalescent COVID-19.

The chain recombines TRBV30 with TRBJ1-1; 7 bases agree with TRBD1. Germline values: CDR1 GTSNPN, CDR2 SVGIG (reference sequence). The V and J ends lost 5 bases and 1 base, in that order; junction bases with no gene match: 4. The CDR3 consists of 13 residues. The CDR3 sequence is CAWAGTANTEAFF. In nucleotides, the CDR3 is TGTGCCTGGGCCGGGACAGCGAACACTGAAGCTTTCTTT.

The genes are TRBV24-1 and TRBJ1-1; the match to TRBD1 covers 8 bases. V lost 3 bases, J lost 2 bases, and 7 bases stayed unmatched. The CDR3 spans 16 residues. CDR1 is KGHDR and CDR2 is SFDVKD in the germline V gene. CDR3 bases: TGTGCCACCAGTGATGCTTCTACAGGGGGAAACACTGAAGCTTTCTTT. As protein: CATSDASTGGNTEAFF.